This T cell receptor beta chain comes out of a study of Graves' ophthalmopathy and Graves' hyperthyroidism. The V gene lost 2 bases and the J gene lost 6 bases, with 16 bases spanning the gap. The CDR3 spans 15 residues. CDR1 is SEHNR, CDR2 FQNEAQ, per germline (reference sequence). CDR3 regions of TCR beta were amplified from RNA transcripts. Following a first-round RT-PCR that used HTBI primers, a second-round multiplex PCR was carried out. TCRdb itself ran the multiplex PCR reads through MiXCR, one entry per CDR3 protein. The sample has some 410,000 distinct CDR3 sequences; around 20% are singletons.

The chain is built from TRBV7-9 and TRBJ1-1, with D unresolved. Sample: peripheral blood. The TCR was taken from a woman aged 18-30 years with stable Graves' hyperthyroidism. DNA of the CDR3: TGTGCCAGCAGCTTACCGGCAGTTGGTAGGGCTGAAGCTTTCTTT. It encodes CASSLPAVGRAEAFF.